The 30 T cell receptor beta chains below all came from one sample that was sequenced in a study of blood T cells in healthy people across ages. A sample-barcoded 5' primer and a J-beta primer mix were used in a second PCR of roughly 7 to 11 cycles. MiXCR was run by TCRdb on the 5' RACE reads, yielding one entry per CDR3 protein. The repertoire holds approximately 810,000 distinct CDR3 sequences, with 29% as singletons. The material sequenced was blood. Source of these receptors: an elderly woman in good health.

Many counts were recorded for this clonotype. The gene calls are TRBV11-2 and TRBJ2-7; D might be TRBD1 (6 bases). Germline CDR1 and CDR2: SGHAT and FQNNGV. Deletions cut 5 bases from V and 1 base from J, with 15 bases between. This CDR3 contains 15 residues. The chain's CDR3 is CASSRDLGQSYEQYF. The CDR3 nucleotides are TGTGCCAGCAGCAGAGATCTCGGACAGTCCTACGAGCAGTACTTC.

This clonotype has ten or more counts. V gene TRBV12-3 or TRBV12-4 combines with J gene TRBJ1-6; tentatively, D is TRBD1 (6 bases). Trimming shortened V by 7 bases and J by 7 bases, and 20 bases separated the two germline ends. CDR3 length: 16 amino acids. The CDR3 coding sequence is TGTGCCAGCACCTTGAGCGGTGCAGGGGCGAATTCACCCCTCCACTTT. The encoded protein is CASTLSGAGANSPLHF.

This clonotype showed up many times. This sequence joins TRBV6-6 and TRBJ1-2, with unresolved D. CDR3 size: 14 residues. Germline CDR1 MNHNY, CDR2 SVGAGI (reference sequence). The germline V and J ends were trimmed by 3 bases and 0 bases, with 8 bases remaining between them. The DNA of the CDR3 is TGTGCCAGCAGTTATGGATACGCTAACTATGGCTACACCTTC. Translating gives CASSYGYANYGYTF.

This clonotype has only a few counts. The chain uses TRBV6-5 and TRBJ1-5; D gene ambiguous. Between the trimmed V and J ends, which lost 4 bases and 5 bases, there was a span of 9 bases. Germline assignment: CDR1 MNHEY and CDR2 SVGAGI. CDR3 size: 13 residues. In nucleotides, the CDR3 is TGTGCCAGCAGTTTCGGTCCGGATCAGCCCCAGCATTTT. As protein: CASSFGPDQPQHF.

This clonotype has only a few counts. A much larger clone lies one base from this, so it may be a read error. The CDR3 sequence: CASSRTSGGRDEQYF. The CDR3 nucleotides read TGTGCCAGCAGCCGAACTAGCGGGGGGAGGGATGAGCAGTACTTC. V is TRBV7-2 and J is TRBJ2-7; 12 nucleotides align to TRBD2. The CDR3 has 15 residues. Germline V gene data show CDR1 as SGHTA and CDR2 as FQGNSA. With V trimmed by 5 bases and J by 7 bases, 9 bases remained unmatched.

This clonotype has ten or more counts. V usage is TRBV6-2 or TRBV6-3 and J usage is TRBJ2-5; possible D gene TRBD2, 5 bases. The CDR3 is 12 amino acids. V was pared by 2 bases and J by 9 bases, with 10 bases between. Per the germline V gene, CDR1 is MNHEY and CDR2 is SVGEGT. CDR3 sequence reads: CASSYPTRAQYF. The CDR3 region has the DNA TGTGCCAGCAGTTACCCGACGAGGGCCCAGTACTTC.

This clonotype was seen repeatedly, ten times or more. The chain carries TRBV12-3 or TRBV12-4 and TRBJ1-1; D perhaps matches TRBD1 (6 bases). The CDR3 spans 14 residues. Trimming took off 6 bases at V and 4 bases at J, with 15 bases between the two ends. The CDR3 protein is CASSSGVVGTEAFF. The DNA for the CDR3 is TGTGCCAGCAGCTCAGGGGTGGTCGGCACTGAAGCTTTCTTT.

This clonotype was recorded many times. The V and J genes are TRBV24-1 and TRBJ2-5; perhaps TRBD2 as D (5 bases). Trimming cost V 5 bases and J 5 bases, with 11 bases left between them. The germline V gene has CDR1 KGHDR and CDR2 SFDVKD. The CDR3 covers 13 residues. CDR3 in amino acids: CATSVSGAETQYF. As DNA, the CDR3 is TGTGCCACCAGTGTAAGCGGTGCGGAGACCCAGTACTTC.

Ten or more counts support this clonotype. The gene calls are TRBV7-2 and TRBJ2-5; perhaps TRBD2 as D (5 bases). V lost 5 bases to trimming and J lost 3 bases, with 13 bases between them. This CDR3 is built from 14 residues. Germline CDR1 and CDR2: SGHTA and FQGNSA. Here the CDR3 DNA reads TGTGCCAGCAGCCGAAAAGCGGCAGAAGAGACCCAGTACTTC. Encoded protein: CASSRKAAEETQYF.

J is TRBJ1-4 and V is TRBV20-1; D not certain. This CDR3 is built from 12 residues. The V end lost 3 bases, the J end lost 7 bases, and 9 bases lay between the germline ends. Germline V gene lookup returns CDR1 DFQATT and CDR2 SNEGSKA (reference sequence). The CDR3: CSASGRGEKLFF. The CDR3 DNA follows: TGCAGTGCTAGCGGGAGAGGTGAAAAACTGTTTTTT.

Points on this clonotype: A much larger clone sits a single nucleotide away, making a read error possible. CDR3 amino acids: CVTSRAGARSEGYTF. The CDR3 DNA sequence: TGTGTCACCAGCAGAGCAGGTGCGAGATCTGAAGGCTACACCTTC. The V gene is TRBV15, the J gene TRBJ1-2; D is undetermined. Germline CDR1 is LNHNV and CDR2 is YYDKDF (reference sequence). The CDR3 is 15 amino acids.

As regards this clonotype: The junction shows a germline mismatch at one end, possibly a read error. The gene calls are TRBV12-3 or TRBV12-4 and TRBJ2-3; maybe TRBD2 (5 bases). CDR3 length equals 14 residues. The CDR3 sequence: CASSSRVGTDAQYF. Written as DNA, the CDR3 is TGTGCCAGCAGTTCGCGGGTGGGCACAGATGCGCAATATTTT.

Many counts were recorded for this clonotype. This chain links TRBV6-2 or TRBV6-3 with TRBJ1-6; 7 positions match TRBD1. Germline V CDR1 and CDR2: MNHEY, SVGEGT. There are 14 residues in the CDR3. The junction had 4 bases not matched to a gene; V was cut back by 5 bases and J by 6 bases. CDR3 sequence (DNA): TGTGCCAGCAGTCCCGGGACAGCTAATTCACCCCTCCACTTT. Encoded protein: CASSPGTANSPLHF.

This clonotype was recorded many times. A single base separates this from a much larger clone, so it may be a read error. The rearrangement uses TRBV3-1 and TRBJ2-7; D call uncertain. Germline-derived CDR1 and CDR2 are LGHDT and YNNKEL (reference sequence). V was pared by 1 base and J by 5 bases, with 3 bases between. This CDR3 spans 11 amino acids. The CDR3 sequence is CASSQVHEQYF. DNA for the CDR3: TGTGCCAGCAGCCAAGTCCACGAGCAGTACTTC.

The V and J genes are TRBV6-2 or TRBV6-3 and TRBJ1-5, with 7 bases identical to TRBD1. The CDR3 spans 14 residues. After removal of 0 bases from V and 5 bases from J, the junction contained 1 base not matched to a gene. CDR1 is MNHEY, CDR2 SVGEGT, per germline. CDR3 nucleotide sequence: TGTGCCAGCAGTTACTCACAGGGGCATCAGCCCCAGCATTTT. It yields the protein CASSYSQGHQPQHF.

This chain links TRBV20-1 with TRBJ1-5; D is unclear. V gave up 6 bases and J gave up 1 base, with 13 bases separating them. The CDR3 runs to 14 residues. Per the germline V gene, CDR1 is DFQATT and CDR2 is SNEGSKA (reference sequence). CDR3 in DNA: TGCAGTGCCCAGAGAGGCATAAGCAATCAGCCCCAGCATTTT. Its protein product is CSAQRGISNQPQHF.

The chain links TRBV20-1 to TRBJ1-2, with unresolved D. V lost 0 bases to trimming and J lost 4 bases, with 6 bases between them. Per germline, CDR1 DFQATT and CDR2 SNEGSKA (reference sequence). The CDR3 is made up of 12 amino acids. CDR3 DNA sequence: TGCAGTGCTAGAGATTTCGCCTATGGCTACACCTTC. Residues: CSARDFAYGYTF.

The rearrangement uses TRBV7-2 and TRBJ2-5; a weak D match, TRBD2 (8 bases). Germline V lookup: CDR1 SGHTA, CDR2 FQGNSA. The germline V and J ends were trimmed by 1 base and 5 bases, with 17 bases remaining between them. This CDR3 comprises 16 residues. As DNA, the CDR3 is TGTGCCAGCAGCTTAGGGGGGGTAGCGGGACAGGAGACCCAGTACTTC. Protein: CASSLGGVAGQETQYF.

There are many counts of this clonotype. The chain uses TRBV10-3 and TRBJ2-7; 10 nucleotides align to TRBD1. This CDR3 comprises 15 residues. Germline lookup yields CDR1 ENHRY and CDR2 SYGVKD. The V segment lost 4 bases and the J segment 5 bases; nucleotides outside the gene matches: 8. CDR3 bases: TGTGCCATCAGTGGGGACAGGGGACCCTTTCACGAGCAGTACTTC. It is translated as CAISGDRGPFHEQYF.

This clonotype occurred many times. The genes are TRBV7-2 and TRBJ1-2, with 10 bases fitting TRBD1. This CDR3 comprises 14 residues. Germline V gene sequence: CDR1 SGHTA, CDR2 FQGNSA. V lost 1 base to trimming and J lost 7 bases; unmatched junction nucleotides: 3. This CDR3 reads CASSLGGQGFGYTF. The CDR3 region has the DNA TGTGCCAGCAGCTTAGGGGGACAGGGGTTTGGCTACACCTTC.

This clonotype occurred many times. The chain is built from TRBV6-2 or TRBV6-3 and TRBJ2-7, with 11 bases that match TRBD2. V shed 6 bases, J shed 0 bases, and the junction held 19 bases outside the gene matches. Germline V gene sequence: CDR1 MNHEY, CDR2 SVGEGT. The CDR3 sequence is 20 residues long. CDR3 sequence: CASSTQGGRLAGGRSYEQYF. The CDR3 coding sequence is TGTGCCAGCAGCACCCAAGGGGGGCGCCTAGCGGGGGGCCGCTCCTACGAGCAGTACTTC.

Ten or more counts support this clonotype. The chain links TRBV6-2 or TRBV6-3 to TRBJ2-6; a possible D gene is TRBD1 (6 bases). The CDR3 sequence is 15 residues long. The germline CDR1 and CDR2 sequences are MNHEY and SVGEGT. Trimming took 7 bases from V and 0 from J, leaving 10 bases between them. The CDR3 here is CASTLGGSGANVLTF. The CDR3 nucleotides are TGTGCCAGCACCTTAGGGGGCTCTGGGGCCAACGTCCTGACTTTC.

This chain joins TRBV11-2 and TRBJ2-5; D might be TRBD1 or TRBD2, each matching 5 bases. The better agreement between TRBJ2-7 and the DNA end casts doubt on the J call. CDR1 and CDR2 from the germline V gene are SGHAT and FQNNGV. The CDR3 has 15 amino acids. The CDR3 nucleotides read TGTGCCAGCAGCCCCTTATGGGACGGGACCTACGAGCAGTACTTC. Protein: CASSPLWDGTYEQYF.

A few counts support this clonotype. This rearrangement joins TRBV2 to TRBJ1-6, with a tentative D call TRBD1 (6 bases). Germline V CDR1 and CDR2: SNHLY, FYNNEI. Trimming stripped 3 bases from V and 0 bases from J, with 24 bases between. The CDR3 totals 21 residues. CDR3 DNA: TGTGCCAGCAGTGACCGGTCCCTTCCGACAGGTTGGAGCTCCTATAATTCACCCCTCCACTTT. This sequence encodes CASSDRSLPTGWSSYNSPLHF. The complete variable domain, with remaining parts taken from reference TRBV2 and TRBJ1-6, reads EPEVTQTPSHQVTQMGQEVILRCVPISNHLYFYWYRQILGQKVEFLVSFYNNEISEKSEIFDDQFSVERPDGSNFTLKIRSTKLEDSAMYFCASSDRSLPTGWSSYNSPLHFGNGTRLTVT.

The rearrangement joins TRBV7-8 to TRBJ2-5, with D hard to call. V was cut by 1 base and J by 0 bases, with 9 bases left in between. The germline CDR1 and CDR2 sequences are SGHVS and FQNEAQ. The CDR3 covers 15 residues. The DNA of the CDR3 is TGTGCCAGCAGCTTAGTTACTTCGTACCAAGAGACCCAGTACTTC. Protein sequence: CASSLVTSYQETQYF.

The chain couples TRBV7-9 to TRBJ1-3; no reliable D call. V was shortened by 1 base and J by 2 bases, with 3 bases between the two germline ends. The CDR3 runs 13 residues. The V gene's germline CDR1 is SEHNR and CDR2 FQNEAQ (reference sequence). This chain's CDR3 is CASSLEAGNTIYF. The DNA for the CDR3 is TGTGCCAGCAGCTTAGAAGCTGGAAACACCATATATTTT. The full variable domain, with the rest looked up from reference TRBV7-9 and TRBJ1-3, is DTGVSQNPRHKITKRGQNVTFRCDPISEHNRLYWYRQTLGQGPEFLTYFQNEAQLEKSRLLSDRFSAERPKGSFSTLEIQRTEQGDSAMYLCASSLEAGNTIYFGEGSWLTVV.

In this sample, this clonotype turned up many times. The chain recombines TRBV6-1 with TRBJ2-1; a weak D match, TRBD2 (5 bases). Germline CDR1 is MNHNS and CDR2 is SASEGT. V gave up 3 bases and J gave up 0 bases, with 9 bases separating them. This CDR3 has 15 amino acids. The CDR3 spells CASSDGGPSYNEQFF. DNA for the CDR3: TGTGCCAGCAGTGATGGAGGTCCCTCCTACAATGAGCAGTTCTTC.

This clonotype was seen at least ten times. The chain couples TRBV5-1 to TRBJ2-1; D unresolved. The J call is in doubt because the DNA end fits TRBJ2-7 better. The CDR3 totals 15 residues. The germline gives CDR1 SGHRS, CDR2 YFSETQ. CDR3: CASSQATASYNEQYF. For the CDR3, the DNA is TGCGCCAGCAGCCAGGCGACGGCATCCTACAATGAGCAGTACTTC.

V and J are TRBV7-2 and TRBJ2-1, with no clear D. The germline CDR1 and CDR2 sequences are SGHTA and FQGNSA. This CDR3 has 16 amino acids. The V end was cut by 4 bases, the J end by 0 bases, with 13 bases between. CDR3 amino acids: CASSSRTHPSYNEQFF. The DNA of the CDR3 is TGTGCCAGCAGCTCCCGGACCCATCCCTCCTACAATGAGCAGTTCTTC.

This chain uses TRBV18 with TRBJ1-5, with D tentatively TRBD1 (6 bases). The CDR3 has 16 amino acids. The germline V gene encodes CDR1 KGHSH and CDR2 LQKENI. Deletions cut 6 bases from V and 0 bases from J, with 15 bases between. CDR3 amino acids: CASSPGTPHSNQPQHF. CDR3 DNA: TGTGCCAGCTCTCCAGGGACACCTCATAGCAATCAGCCCCAGCATTTT.